Detailed here is one TCR beta chain. This specimen comes from a study of blood T cell repertoires in COVID-19. Background on the study: Samples came from the United States, Italy and Spain, spanning acute and convalescent COVID-19. PBMCs, B-cell-depleted T cells, or T cells were the source of the cDNA or gDNA that made up the material.

Authors' analysis steps: Cell counts per sample came from amplifying reference gene primers. Method: immunoSEQ multiplex PCR; TCRdb's copy keeps in-frame clones and lacks some. V and J calls and clone size are given by that table; D and trimming were obtained from the DNA. The sample holds 100,000 to 150,000 clones, roughly 84% seen once. Trimming shortened V by 3 bases and J by 10 bases, and 10 bases separated the two germline ends. The CDR3 contains 13 residues. The material sequenced was peripheral blood. The receptor was isolated from a woman younger than 45 who had recovered from COVID-19. This sequence joins TRBV12-3 or TRBV12-4 and TRBJ1-6; D gene uncertain. The CDR3 here is CASSFRTDSPLHF. CDR3 nucleotide sequence: TGTGCCAGCAGTTTTCGGACTGACTCACCCCTCCACTTT.